Shown below are 30 T cell receptor beta chains from a single sample sequenced in a study of T cell repertoires in cytomegalovirus infection. TCRdb reprocessed the reads via MiXCR and lists one record per CDR3 protein. The sample records 200,000 to 300,000 distinct CDR3 sequences, roughly 13% being singletons. Sequencing was performed on PBMCs. The receptors shown here come from a human donor in good health (CMV status not recorded). Some clones in this sample may be carry-over from other donors' samples.

V gene TRBV11-1 combines with J gene TRBJ2-1, with 8 nucleotides matching TRBD1. The CDR3 has 14 residues. With V trimmed by 5 bases and J by 4 bases, 4 bases remained unmatched. Germline CDR1 and CDR2: SGHAT and FQDESV (reference sequence). CDR3 in amino acids: CASSTGTGYNEQFF. In DNA, the CDR3 is TGTGCCAGCAGCACCGGGACAGGATACAATGAGCAGTTCTTC.

This clonotype was counted between two and nine times. The chain joins TRBV29-1 to TRBJ1-1, with a tentative D call TRBD1 (5 bases). This CDR3 is built from 13 residues. The V gene lost 4 bases and the J gene lost 1 base, with 10 bases spanning the gap. Germline V lookup: CDR1 SQVTM, CDR2 ANQGSEA. The CDR3 region is CSVARGTNTEAFF. The CDR3 bases are TGCAGCGTTGCCCGGGGGACGAACACTGAAGCTTTCTTT.

As regards this clonotype: With a much larger clone just one base away, this may be a read error. The chain combines TRBV28 with TRBJ2-3; D is perhaps TRBD2 (5 bases). Germline CDR1 reads MDHEN; CDR2 reads SYDVKM. The CDR3 loop spans 13 amino acids. In DNA form, the CDR3 reads TGTGCCAGCAGTGTATGGGGAGCAGATACGCAGTATTTT. Protein product: CASSVWGADTQYF.

This clonotype was recorded a few times. The V gene is TRBV19, the J gene TRBJ1-1; 9 bases line up with TRBD1. Germline CDR1 is LNHDA and CDR2 is SQIVND (reference sequence). V was pared by 5 bases and J by 3 bases, with 4 bases of the junction left unmatched. The CDR3 is 14 amino acids. The CDR3 DNA sequence: TGTGCCAGTAGTCGATGGACAGGGGACACTGAAGCTTTCTTT. Encoded protein: CASSRWTGDTEAFF.

The chain employs TRBV28 and TRBJ2-7; D unclear. This CDR3 is built from 12 residues. Trimming shortened V by 5 bases and J by 9 bases, and 14 bases separated the two germline ends. Germline CDR1 is MDHEN and CDR2 is SYDVKM. CDR3 protein: CASSPYPPRQYF. The DNA of the CDR3 is TGTGCCAGCAGTCCTTATCCGCCTCGGCAGTACTTC.

This clonotype appeared many times. The chain recombines TRBV7-3 with TRBJ1-1; 8 bases map to TRBD1. CDR3 size: 14 residues. CDR1 and CDR2 (germline): SGHTA, FQGTGA. Trimming took 1 base from V and 7 from J; bases not matched to a gene: 5. The CDR3 region is CASSLIQGAGEAFF. In nucleotides, the CDR3 is TGTGCCAGCAGCTTAATTCAGGGGGCTGGTGAAGCTTTCTTT.

The gene calls are TRBV5-1 and TRBJ1-2; TRBD1 aligns across 10 bases. V lost 4 bases to trimming and J lost 6 bases; unmatched junction nucleotides: 3. This CDR3 spans 13 amino acids. Germline CDR1 and CDR2: SGHRS and YFSETQ. In nucleotides, the CDR3 is TGCGCCAGCAGCCGGGACAGGGGAGATGGCTACACCTTC. This codes for CASSRDRGDGYTF.

This clonotype was counted only a few times. The J gene is TRBJ2-7, the V gene TRBV2; D assignment may be TRBD1 or TRBD2 (5 bases each). The CDR3 runs to 12 residues. Germline V gene lookup returns CDR1 SNHLY and CDR2 FYNNEI. Trimming removed 2 bases at V and 6 bases at J, with 8 bases between. The CDR3 region has the DNA TGTGCCAGCAGTGAACCGGGGCCCGAGCAGTACTTC. The encoded protein is CASSEPGPEQYF.

This clonotype has at least ten counts. The V and J genes are TRBV7-6 and TRBJ1-2; D might be TRBD1 (5 bases). V was pared by 3 bases and J by 3 bases, with 17 bases between. From germline, CDR1 is SGHVS and CDR2 FNYEAQ. The CDR3 covers 16 residues. CDR3 protein: CASSFGQGIGYYGYTF. The CDR3 DNA follows: TGTGCCAGCAGCTTTGGTCAGGGAATTGGCTACTATGGCTACACCTTC.

This rearrangement joins TRBV12-5 to TRBJ2-4; the D gene is possibly TRBD1 (6 bases). This CDR3 has 15 amino acids. V was trimmed by 6 bases and J by 0 bases, leaving 12 bases between them. Per germline, CDR1 LGHNT and CDR2 FRNRAP. CDR3 region: CASGLGHLAKNIQYF. The CDR3 nucleotides read TGTGCTAGTGGCCTGGGACACCTAGCCAAAAACATTCAGTACTTC.

The rearrangement joins TRBV28 to TRBJ2-7; perhaps TRBD1 as D (5 bases). The CDR3 runs 15 residues. Germline V gives CDR1 MDHEN, CDR2 SYDVKM. The V end lost 3 bases, the J end lost 5 bases, and 17 bases lay between the germline ends. The CDR3 protein is CASSFRAGKRNEQYF. The CDR3 DNA follows: TGTGCCAGCAGTTTTCGGGCAGGGAAGAGGAACGAGCAGTACTTC.

This clonotype was recorded a few times. V is TRBV2 and J is TRBJ1-1; perhaps TRBD1 as D (6 bases). CDR1 and CDR2 (germline): SNHLY, FYNNEI. The CDR3 runs to 11 residues. V was cut by 8 bases and J by 11 bases, with 15 bases left in between. For the CDR3, the DNA is TGTGCCAGCGAAACAGGGCTGGACGCTTTCTTT. As protein: CASETGLDAFF.

The sample holds a few counts of this clonotype. The chain recombines TRBV6-1 with TRBJ1-5, with TRBD1 identical over 8 bases. V was clipped by 8 bases and J by 3 bases; unmatched bases: 6. Germline loops: CDR1 MNHNS, CDR2 SASEGT. The CDR3 is made up of 14 amino acids. The CDR3 nucleotides read TGTGCCAGCGGGGACAGGAGCTACAATCAGCCCCAGCATTTT. Translated, it gives CASGDRSYNQPQHF.

The chain joins TRBV12-3 or TRBV12-4 to TRBJ2-1; no clear D. The ends were cut back, 2 bases at V and 1 base at J, with 12 bases in the middle. This CDR3 has 16 amino acids. CDR3 bases: TGTGCCAGCAGTTTATTGACCCCATTATCCTACAATGAGCAGTTCTTC. This translates into CASSLLTPLSYNEQFF.

This chain connects TRBV11-2 to TRBJ2-7, with 7 bases lining up with TRBD2. Germline CDR1 and CDR2: SGHAT and FQNNGV. The CDR3 sequence is 14 residues long. The V gene end was trimmed by 8 bases and the J gene end by 2 bases; junction bases not matched to a gene: 9. This chain's CDR3 is CASAIGLGPYEQYF. CDR3 nucleotides: TGTGCCAGCGCTATAGGACTAGGGCCCTACGAGCAGTACTTC.

This clonotype has more than one count but fewer than ten. The chain uses TRBV9 and TRBJ2-4, with D hard to call. V dropped 0 bases and J dropped 8 bases, with 9 bases sitting between them. The CDR3 is 13 amino acids. Germline V gene sequence: CDR1 SGDLS, CDR2 YYNGEE. The CDR3 coding sequence is TGTGCCAGCAGCGTAGACGGGTGGGACATTCAGTACTTC. Translation: CASSVDGWDIQYF. The full variable domain, its missing parts supplied by reference TRBV9 and TRBJ2-4, is DSGVTQTPKHLITATGQRVTLRCSPRSGDLSVYWYQQSLDQGLQFLIQYYNGEERAKGNILERFSAQQFPDLHSELNLSSLELGDSALYFCASSVDGWDIQYFGAGTRLSVL.

The chain couples TRBV19 to TRBJ1-5, with no clear D. The V gene lost 3 bases and the J gene lost 4 bases, with 16 bases spanning the gap. Germline V gene lookup returns CDR1 LNHDA and CDR2 SQIVND (reference sequence). This CDR3 contains 16 residues. DNA for the CDR3: TGTGCCAGTAGTATTCCGGGAATCAGCCTAAATCAGCCCCAGCATTTT. It translates to CASSIPGISLNQPQHF.

This clonotype was counted many times. The V gene is TRBV5-5, the J gene TRBJ2-2; 7 bases are shared with TRBD1. The CDR3 runs 16 residues. The germline V gene has CDR1 SGHKS and CDR2 YYEKEE (reference sequence). V lost 4 bases to trimming and J lost 2 bases; unmatched junction nucleotides: 8. CDR3 in amino acids: CASSKGQERNTGELFF. CDR3 bases: TGTGCCAGCAGCAAAGGACAGGAGAGAAACACCGGGGAGCTGTTTTTT.

The V call is TRBV20-1, the J call TRBJ1-1; TRBD1 is a possible D gene (5 bases). CDR3 size: 13 residues. Germline CDR1 DFQATT, CDR2 SNEGSKA (reference sequence). The V end was cut by 6 bases, the J end by 5 bases, with 16 bases between. In DNA, the CDR3 is TGCAGTGCCCTTACGGGTGCAGGGACTGAAGCTTTCTTT. Encoded protein: CSALTGAGTEAFF.

This clonotype showed up many times. CDR3 DNA: TGTGCCAGCACCCAGCGCGGGGAGATTTACAATGAGCAGTTCTTC. It codes for CASTQRGEIYNEQFF. The chain couples TRBV7-2 to TRBJ2-1; the D gene is possibly TRBD2 (6 bases). Germline V gene lookup returns CDR1 SGHTA and CDR2 FQGNSA. CDR3 size: 15 residues. The ends were cut back, 7 bases at V and 4 bases at J, with 17 bases in the middle.

This clonotype was seen only a few times. The chain has TRBV10-3 and TRBJ1-4; no clear D. V lost 4 bases and J 0 bases, leaving 9 bases between the germline ends. Germline CDR1 and CDR2: ENHRY and SYGVKD. The CDR3 covers 15 residues. CDR3: CAISGTRTTNEKLFF. The CDR3 coding sequence is TGTGCCATCAGTGGAACCAGGACAACTAATGAAAAACTGTTTTTT.

This clonotype came up many times. This sequence joins TRBV6-2 or TRBV6-3 and TRBJ1-5, with TRBD1 identical over 7 bases. From germline, CDR1 is MNHEY and CDR2 SVGEGT. The CDR3 contains 16 residues. The junction had 8 bases not matched to a gene; V was cut back by 4 bases and J by 2 bases. CDR3: CASSSKLTGRNQPQHF. CDR3 DNA: TGTGCCAGCAGTTCAAAACTGACAGGGCGCAATCAGCCCCAGCATTTT.

This clonotype was seen more than once but under ten times. The chain has TRBV7-3 and TRBJ2-5; maybe TRBD2 (7 bases). The CDR3 covers 14 residues. The germline V gene has CDR1 SGHTA and CDR2 FQGTGA. V lost 1 base and J 4 bases, leaving 10 bases between the germline ends. The CDR3 is CASSLMAGAETQYF. In DNA, the CDR3 is TGTGCCAGCAGCTTAATGGCGGGGGCAGAGACCCAGTACTTC. The whole variable domain, remainder taken from reference TRBV7-3 and TRBJ2-5, is GAGVSQTPSNKVTEKGKYVELRCDPISGHTALYWYRQSLGQGPEFLIYFQGTGAADDSGLPNDRFFAVRPEGSVSTLKIQRTERGDSAVYLCASSLMAGAETQYFGPGTRLLVL.

This clonotype was detected ten times or more. The chain links TRBV15 to TRBJ2-1, with 10 bases that match TRBD2. This CDR3 has 16 amino acids. V lost 3 bases, J lost 6 bases, and 8 bases stayed unmatched. Germline lookup yields CDR1 LNHNV and CDR2 YYDKDF (reference sequence). The CDR3 protein is CATSSPSGGPSNEQFF. In DNA, the CDR3 is TGTGCCACCAGCAGCCCTAGCGGGGGCCCTAGCAATGAGCAGTTCTTC.

In its sample, this clonotype was seen many times. The V gene is TRBV7-2, the J gene TRBJ2-3; 8 positions match TRBD1. V was clipped by 1 base and J by 0 bases; unmatched bases: 15. The CDR3 spans 20 residues. CDR1 SGHTA and CDR2 FQGNSA come from the germline V gene. The CDR3 DNA reads TGTGCCAGCAGCTTAGATGCCAGGGGGCTTGGCTTACCTAGCACAGATACGCAGTATTTT. Translated: CASSLDARGLGLPSTDTQYF.

This clonotype was picked up a small number of times. V is TRBV29-1 and J is TRBJ2-7; a weak D match, TRBD2 (6 bases). The germline V gene encodes CDR1 SQVTM and CDR2 ANQGSEA. CDR3 length equals 12 residues. Trimming took off 2 bases at V and 2 bases at J, with 7 bases between the two ends. CDR3 in amino acids: CSVESGAYEQYF. CDR3 DNA: TGCAGCGTTGAATCGGGGGCCTACGAGCAGTACTTC.

This clonotype was detected a few times. The rearrangement uses TRBV6-2 or TRBV6-3 and TRBJ2-2; 12 nucleotides agree with TRBD2. The CDR3 contains 15 residues. The trim removed 9 bases at V and 0 bases at J, leaving 2 bases unmatched. Germline-derived CDR1 and CDR2 are MNHEY and SVGEGT. This CDR3 is CASRTSGTNTGELFF. As DNA, the CDR3 is TGTGCCAGTCGGACTAGCGGGACGAACACCGGGGAGCTGTTTTTT.

Comment on this clonotype: At one boundary the junction diverges from the germline segment, which might be a read error. V is TRBV4-1 and J is TRBJ1-2; a weak D match, TRBD1 (6 bases). The CDR3 totals 15 residues. Per the germline V gene, CDR1 is MGHRA and CDR2 is YSYEKL. The CDR3 sequence is CASSQDGGPSIGFTF. The CDR3 DNA reads TGCGCCAGCAGCCAAGATGGGGGCCCCTCAATCGGCTTCACCTTC.

The chain has TRBV6-6 and TRBJ2-1, with 9 bases identical to TRBD2. CDR3 length equals 15 residues. Trimming removed 6 bases from V and 6 bases from J; junction bases left unmatched: 9. Germline V gene sequence: CDR1 MNHNY, CDR2 SVGAGI (reference sequence). CDR3 bases: TGTGCCAGCAGCCCCACGGGACTAGCCTCCAATGAGCAGTTCTTC. Protein sequence: CASSPTGLASNEQFF.

This clonotype was recorded many times. V and J are TRBV7-8 and TRBJ2-7, with TRBD1 matching 7 bases. The CDR3 totals 15 residues. Trimming took 0 bases from V and 4 from J; bases not matched to a gene: 6. The germline V gene encodes CDR1 SGHVS and CDR2 FQNEAQ. The CDR3 here is CASSLAGTVVYEQYF. In DNA form, the CDR3 reads TGTGCCAGCAGCTTAGCGGGGACAGTGGTATACGAGCAGTACTTC.